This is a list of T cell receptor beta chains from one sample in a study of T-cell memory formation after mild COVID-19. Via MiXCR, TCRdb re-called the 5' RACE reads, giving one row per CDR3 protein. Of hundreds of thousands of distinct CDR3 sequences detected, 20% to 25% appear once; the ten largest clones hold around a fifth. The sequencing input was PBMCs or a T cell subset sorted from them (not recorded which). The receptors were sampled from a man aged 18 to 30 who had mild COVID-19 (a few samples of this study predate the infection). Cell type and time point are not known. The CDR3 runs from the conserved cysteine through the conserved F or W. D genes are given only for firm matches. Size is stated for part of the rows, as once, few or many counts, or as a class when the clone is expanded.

CASSRPFLTGGGYTF TGCGCCAGCAGCCGGCCTTTTTTGACAGGGGGAGGCTACACCTTC TRBV4-1 15 TRBJ1-2 - TRBD1
CASRAGSTGELFF TGTGCCAGCAGAGCAGGGTCCACCGGGGAGCTGTTTTTT TRBV6-5 13 TRBJ2-2 - -
CASRPHTRADTQYF TGTGCCAGCCGCCCCCACACCCGGGCAGATACGCAGTATTTT TRBV7-2 14 TRBJ2-3 - -
CASSQDRAGWGNSPLHF TGCGCCAGCAGCCAAGATAGAGCAGGATGGGGCAATTCACCCCTCCACTTT TRBV4-3 17 TRBJ1-6 few -
CASSASGTSGTGELFF TGTGCCAGCAGTGCGTCCGGGACTAGCGGGACCGGGGAGCTGTTTTTT TRBV27 16 TRBJ2-2 - TRBD2
CASSESTSGGSDTQYF TGCGCCAGCAGTGAGTCGACTAGCGGGGGGTCAGATACGCAGTATTTT TRBV10-1 16 TRBJ2-3 - TRBD2
CASSDVRLAGTDTQYF TGCGCCAGCAGTGATGTTCGCCTAGCGGGCACAGATACGCAGTATTTT TRBV10-1 16 TRBJ2-3 - TRBD2
CASSFSDNEQFF TGCGCCAGCAGCTTTTCGGACAATGAGCAGTTCTTC TRBV5-1 12 TRBJ2-1 - -
CAISDRDQETQYF TGTGCCATCAGTGACAGGGATCAAGAGACCCAGTACTTC TRBV10-3 13 TRBJ2-5 - -
CATSDRFRGGEQFF TGTGCCACCAGTGATCGGTTCCGAGGCGGTGAGCAGTTCTTC TRBV24-1 14 TRBJ2-1 - -
CASSYSPAGDEGELFF TGTGCCAGCAGTTACTCGCCGGCAGGCGATGAGGGGGAGCTGTTTTTT TRBV6-6 16 TRBJ2-2 - -
CASSLGQGSNYGYTF TGTGCCAGCAGCCTGGGACAGGGCTCTAACTATGGCTACACCTTC TRBV7-3 15 TRBJ1-2 once TRBD1
CAISDGRGGGEAFF TGTGCCATCAGTGATGGCAGGGGAGGGGGCGAAGCTTTCTTT TRBV10-3 14 TRBJ1-1 few TRBD1
CASSVDSSGSSYEQYF TGTGCCAGCAGCGTAGACTCCTCCGGGAGCTCCTACGAGCAGTACTTC TRBV9 16 TRBJ2-7 - -
CASSLKHGLAGGPSYEQYF TGTGCCAGCAGCTTGAAACATGGGCTAGCGGGGGGACCCTCCTACGAGCAGTACTTC TRBV7-2 19 TRBJ2-7 few TRBD2
CATSRDIQNTEAFF TGTGCCACCAGCAGAGATATCCAGAACACTGAAGCTTTCTTT TRBV15 14 TRBJ1-1 - -
CASSQGRDTEAFF TGTGCCAGCAGCCAAGGAAGGGACACTGAAGCTTTCTTT TRBV18 13 TRBJ1-1 few -